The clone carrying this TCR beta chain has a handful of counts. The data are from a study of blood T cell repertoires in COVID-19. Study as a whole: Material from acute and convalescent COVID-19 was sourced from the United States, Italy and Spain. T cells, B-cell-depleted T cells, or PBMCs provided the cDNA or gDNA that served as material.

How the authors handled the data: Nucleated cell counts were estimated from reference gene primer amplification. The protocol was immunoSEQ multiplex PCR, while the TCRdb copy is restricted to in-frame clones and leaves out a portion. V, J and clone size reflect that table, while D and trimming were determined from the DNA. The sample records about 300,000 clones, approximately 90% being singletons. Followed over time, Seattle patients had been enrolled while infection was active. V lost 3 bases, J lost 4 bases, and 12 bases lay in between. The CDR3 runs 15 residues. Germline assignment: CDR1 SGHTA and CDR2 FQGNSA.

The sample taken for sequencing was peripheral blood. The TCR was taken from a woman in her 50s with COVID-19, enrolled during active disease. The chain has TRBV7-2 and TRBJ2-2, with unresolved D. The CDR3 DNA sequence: TGTGCCAGCAGCTTTGAGGCCCTGGCCACCGGGGAGCTGTTTTTT. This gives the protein CASSFEALATGELFF.